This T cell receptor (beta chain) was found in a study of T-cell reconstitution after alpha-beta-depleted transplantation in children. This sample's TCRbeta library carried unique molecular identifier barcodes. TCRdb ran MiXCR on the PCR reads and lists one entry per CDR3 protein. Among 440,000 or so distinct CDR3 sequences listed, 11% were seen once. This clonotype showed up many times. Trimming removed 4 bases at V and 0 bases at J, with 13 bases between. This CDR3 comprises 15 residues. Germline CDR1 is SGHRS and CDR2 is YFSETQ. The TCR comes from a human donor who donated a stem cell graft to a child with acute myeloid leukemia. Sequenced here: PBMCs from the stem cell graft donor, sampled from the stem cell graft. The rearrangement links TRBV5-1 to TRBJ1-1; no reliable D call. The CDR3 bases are TGCGCCAGCAGCCTTTCGGAGGGCATGAACACTGAAGCTTTCTTT. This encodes CASSLSEGMNTEAFF.